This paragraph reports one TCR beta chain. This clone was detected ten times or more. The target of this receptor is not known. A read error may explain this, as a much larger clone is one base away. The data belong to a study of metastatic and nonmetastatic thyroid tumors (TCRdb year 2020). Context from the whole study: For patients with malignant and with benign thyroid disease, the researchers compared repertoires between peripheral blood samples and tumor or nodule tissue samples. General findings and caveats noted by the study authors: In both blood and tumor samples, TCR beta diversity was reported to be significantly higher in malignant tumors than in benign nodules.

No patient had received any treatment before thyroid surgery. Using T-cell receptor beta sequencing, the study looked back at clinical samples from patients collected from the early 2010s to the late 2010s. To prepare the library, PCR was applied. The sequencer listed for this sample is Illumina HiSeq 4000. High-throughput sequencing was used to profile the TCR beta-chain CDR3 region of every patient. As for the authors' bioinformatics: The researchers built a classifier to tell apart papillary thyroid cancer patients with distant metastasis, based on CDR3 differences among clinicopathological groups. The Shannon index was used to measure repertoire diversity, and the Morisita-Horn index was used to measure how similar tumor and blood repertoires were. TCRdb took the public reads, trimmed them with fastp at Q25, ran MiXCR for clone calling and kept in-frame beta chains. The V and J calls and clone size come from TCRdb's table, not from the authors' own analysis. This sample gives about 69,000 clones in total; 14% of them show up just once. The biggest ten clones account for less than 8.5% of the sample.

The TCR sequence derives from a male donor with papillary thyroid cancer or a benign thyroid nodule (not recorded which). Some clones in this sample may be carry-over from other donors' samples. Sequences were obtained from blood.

The CDR3 amino acid sequence is: CASSLGARANTEAFF. The DNA sequence is given as TGTGCCAGCAGTCTGGGGGCAAGGGCGAACACTGAAGCTTTCTTT. The rearranged chain carries TRBV6-2 or TRBV6-3 and TRBJ1-1, with a tentative D gene TRBD1 over 6 matching bases. The CDR3 sequence holds 15 residues, the cysteine and phenylalanine included. Only CDR3 DNA remains: 45 bases, in frame from the first base. V is cut by 5 bases and J by 1 base, and the space between the germline ends is 14 bases. Sequences MNHEY (CDR1) and SVGEGT (CDR2) are obtained from the germline V gene.